This T cell receptor (beta chain) was observed in a study of PD-1 blockade in classical Hodgkin lymphoma (dated by TCRdb to the early 2020s). Background for the entire study: A peripheral blood immune signature of response to PD-1 blockade in classical Hodgkin lymphoma was defined using TCR beta sequencing and CyTOF. Here is what the overall study found, with its caveats: The study covered only a single clinical trial cohort, and the causes of the repertoire differences, possibly disease activity or prior therapy, were still not defined. Newly diagnosed patients were reported to have lower baseline TCR diversity than healthy donors, and relapsed/refractory patients were reported to have lower baseline TCR diversity still.

Genomic DNA was extracted with the Qiagen DNeasy kit from unsorted PBMCs and from negatively selected CD4+ and CD8+ fractions. Using primers that anneal to V and J segments, immunoSEQ multiplex PCR amplified the TCR beta CDR3 regions. A synthetic immune receptor repertoire was used to minimize amplification bias, and remaining bias was computationally removed after sequencing. In the original analysis: Custom Python scripts were used to quantify repertoire diversity as the Shannon entropy index. Unsorted, CD4+ and CD8+ repertoires were analyzed separately, except for combined analyses in which CD4+ and CD8+ sequences were merged in silico. Sourced from immuneACCESS, this table was stored by TCRdb with only in-frame sequences that have V and J called. A share of the clones is absent; for the studies checked, an unresolved V gene accounts for under half, and the remainder has no known explanation. V, J and clone size were drawn from that table, and D and trimming were deduced from the DNA. The sample has 15,000 to 20,000 clones on record, roughly 90% of them singletons. The ten most abundant clones make up about 7% of the sample.

The time point tag for this specimen amounts to: newly diagnosed, previously untreated cHL patient sample. As a comparison group for the relapsed/refractory trial patients, PBMCs from patients with newly diagnosed, previously untreated classical Hodgkin lymphoma were sequenced. After peripheral blood was drawn into 8 mL Vacutainer Cell Preparation Tubes, PBMCs were isolated by centrifugation and then cryopreserved. As for this clone: Its antigen is not yet known. No base quality information exists; no much larger clone differs at one position.

According to the germline V gene, CDR1 reads MDHEN and CDR2 reads SYDVKM. A distance of 12 bases separates the germline ends of V and J, which lose 2 bases and 5 bases respectively. From the cysteine through the phenylalanine, the CDR3 covers 14 amino acids. The only DNA kept is the CDR3, 42 bases in frame from the first base. Sequencing input: peripheral blood mononuclear cells (PBMCs). Here the chain combines TRBV28 and TRBJ2-5, with the D gene too uncertain to name. The clonotype comes from a human donor with classical Hodgkin lymphoma. The CDR3 region has the sequence CASSLPATVETQYF. The nucleotides are TGTGCCAGCAGTTTACCGGCGACGGTGGAGACCCAGTACTTC.